This T cell receptor (beta chain) was found in a study of neurological immune-mediated disorders. Overall study findings and caveats: Private repertoires in all groups were suggested, as expanded clones shared no CDR3 amino acid sequences across subjects. Expansion of TCR clones was greatest in HTLV-1-associated myelopathy and smallest in multiple sclerosis, where it fell below that of healthy controls.

This clonotype was counted at least ten times. Its antigen is not known. Specified time point: longitudinal time-point 2. The unsorted libraries originated from 2 million PBMCs that had been stored at -80 C. The CDR3 loop spans 14 amino acids. Germline CDR1 is SGHTA and CDR2 is FQGNSA. The V end was cut by 3 bases, the J end by 0 bases, with 9 bases between. The team produced cDNA through 5'RACE using 10-nucleotide random UMIs. TCRdb used MiXCR to reprocess the 5' RACE reads, holding one entry per CDR3 protein. The profile shows some 50,000 distinct CDR3 sequences, 13% of them singletons. Sequences were obtained from PBMCs. This chain links TRBV7-2 with TRBJ2-7, with D hard to call. This TCR came from a male donor with HTLV-1-associated myelopathy (HAM/TSP). The CDR3 reads CASSFRHVSYEQYF. The CDR3 bases are TGTGCCAGCAGCTTCAGGCATGTCTCCTACGAGCAGTACTTC.